The 16 T cell receptor beta chains given below trace back to one sample, sequenced in a study of untreated major depressive disorder. Clones were sequenced by immunoSEQ multiplex PCR, and TCRdb holds only the in-frame ones, with some missing. In the table there are around 20,000 clones, over 85% of which are singletons. Sequenced: CD4+ T cells from PBMCs. The receptors stem from a woman aged 40 to 55 in good health.

This chain uses TRBV7-9 with TRBJ2-1; the D is unclear. Germline-derived CDR1 and CDR2 are SEHNR and FQNEAQ (reference sequence). This CDR3 comprises 12 residues. V lost 2 bases and J lost 12, with 11 bases in between. The CDR3 nucleotides read TGTGCCAGCAGCTTATTATCTCAGTCGCAGTTCTTC. This sequence encodes CASSLLSQSQFF.

J is TRBJ1-2 and V is TRBV7-9, with unresolved D. CDR3 length: 13 amino acids. From germline, CDR1 is SEHNR and CDR2 FQNEAQ (reference sequence). V lost 11 bases and J 0 bases, leaving 13 bases between the germline ends. Here the CDR3 reads CAWRGRANYGYTF. CDR3 in DNA: TGTGCCTGGCGGGGTCGGGCTAACTATGGCTACACCTTC. Drawing the rest from reference TRBV7-9 and TRBJ1-2, the complete variable domain is DTGVSQNPRHKITKRGQNVTFRCDPISEHNRLYWYRQTLGQGPEFLTYFQNEAQLEKSRLLSDRFSAERPKGSFSTLEIQRTEQGDSAMYLCAWRGRANYGYTFGSGTRLTVV.

The chain carries TRBV4-1 and TRBJ1-4; D possibly corresponds to TRBD1 (5 bases). Per the germline V gene, CDR1 is MGHRA and CDR2 is YSYEKL. V shed 1 base and J shed 7 bases, with 13 bases lying between them. The CDR3 is 15 residues long. The CDR3 reads CASSQGQGSLEKLFF. The CDR3 bases are TGCGCCAGCAGCCAAGGGCAGGGTTCCCTTGAAAAACTGTTTTTT.

In DNA, the CDR3 is TGCGCCAGCAGCCAAAATGACCGGGACAGGGGGCATGGCTACACCTTC. Amino acids: CASSQNDRDRGHGYTF. The chain links TRBV4-1 to TRBJ1-2; 12 bases match TRBD1. Germline V lookup: CDR1 MGHRA, CDR2 YSYEKL. The length of the CDR3 is 16 residues. J lost 6 bases, V lost 2 bases, and 7 bases had no gene match.

This clone was picked up one time. V usage is TRBV5-5 and J usage is TRBJ1-3; D perhaps matches TRBD1 (5 bases). The germline gives CDR1 SGHKS, CDR2 YYEKEE (reference sequence). The CDR3 is 15 amino acids. The V gene lost 5 bases and the J gene lost 3 bases, with 15 bases spanning the gap. CDR3: CASSKRGALGNTIYF. In DNA form, the CDR3 reads TGTGCCAGCAGTAAAAGGGGCGCGCTTGGAAACACCATATATTTT.

Of note for this clone: At one of its ends the junction is not consistent with the germline gene, which may arise from a read error. The chain combines TRBV19 with TRBJ1-2; D not certain. The CDR3 sequence is 17 residues long. Germline loops: CDR1 LNHDA, CDR2 SQIVND (reference sequence). CDR3 in amino acids: CASSMQGRSTNNYGHTF. The CDR3 DNA sequence: TGTGCCAGTAGTATGCAAGGGCGCTCCACCAATAACTATGGCCACACCTTC. Full variable domain (outside the CDR3, taken from reference TRBV19 and TRBJ1-2): DGGITQSPKYLFRKEGQNVTLSCEQNLNHDAMYWYRQDPGQGLRLIYYSQIVNDFQKGDIAEGYSVSREKKESFPLTVTSAQKNPTAFYLCASSMQGRSTNNYGHTFGSGTRLTVV.

This chain uses TRBV27 with TRBJ2-5; 11 bases are a match to TRBD1. With V trimmed by 6 bases and J by 7 bases, 4 bases remained unmatched. The CDR3 is made up of 13 amino acids. Germline V gene data show CDR1 as MNHEY and CDR2 as SMNVEV (reference sequence). The CDR3 is CASRGQGVSTQYF. CDR3 nucleotide sequence: TGTGCCAGCAGGGGACAGGGGGTGTCGACCCAGTACTTC.

V gene TRBV6-1 combines with J gene TRBJ1-1; perhaps TRBD1 as D (6 bases). The germline V gene encodes CDR1 MNHNS and CDR2 SASEGT. The length of the CDR3 is 15 residues. V lost 3 bases and J lost 0, with 11 bases in between. CDR3 DNA: TGTGCCAGCAGTGAGATGGGACAACTGAACACTGAAGCTTTCTTT. It specifies CASSEMGQLNTEAFF.

V is TRBV2 and J is TRBJ1-5, with 7 bases identical to TRBD1. Germline-derived CDR1 and CDR2 are SNHLY and FYNNEI. CDR3 length: 14 amino acids. J was trimmed by 2 bases and V by 5 bases; bases with no gene match: 3. The CDR3 bases are TGTGCCAGCAGTCTAGGGACAGGCAATCAGCCCCAGCATTTT. Its translation is CASSLGTGNQPQHF.

This clone has only one observation. This chain uses TRBV10-3 with TRBJ2-7; D could derive from TRBD1 or TRBD2 (7 bases each). Germline V gene lookup returns CDR1 ENHRY and CDR2 SYGVKD. This CDR3 has 14 amino acids. V gave up 10 bases and J gave up 3 bases, with 19 bases separating them. CDR3 DNA sequence: TGTGCCACATCAGGGGGGGGTGTGGACTACGAGCAGTACGTC. Protein: CATSGGGVDYEQYV.

This chain joins TRBV18 and TRBJ1-3; unclear D gene. The V gene lost 2 bases and the J gene lost 8 bases, with 7 bases spanning the gap. Germline values: CDR1 KGHSH, CDR2 LQKENI. The CDR3 extends over 12 amino acids. The CDR3 loop reads CASSPIRDTIYF. CDR3 DNA: TGTGCCAGCTCACCAATCCGGGACACCATATATTTT.

The rearrangement joins TRBV21-1 to TRBJ2-1; the D call TRBD1 from the table was never checked on the DNA. TRBV21-1 is a known pseudogene. The CDR3 runs to 16 residues. The CDR3 region is CASSKGGQGPYNEQFF. The DNA for the CDR3 is TGTGCCAGCAGCAAAGGAGGACAGGGCCCCTACAATGAGCAGTTCTTC.

The rearrangement uses TRBV4-3 and TRBJ2-3; no clear D gene. The CDR3 is made up of 15 amino acids. Germline V CDR1 and CDR2: LGHNA, YSLEER. V was cut by 1 base and J by 8 bases, with 16 bases left in between. The CDR3, as DNA: TGCGCCAGCAGCCAAGTGGCTACTGGGCCTAGTACGCAGTATTTT. It codes for CASSQVATGPSTQYF.

This chain joins TRBV13 and TRBJ1-2, with 8 bases matching TRBD1. The CDR3 spans 13 residues. Germline-derived CDR1 and CDR2 are PRHDT and FYEKMQ (reference sequence). J was trimmed by 6 bases and V by 5 bases; bases with no gene match: 5. CDR3 loop: CASSPGQGDGYTF. The CDR3 bases are TGTGCCAGCAGCCCCGGACAGGGTGATGGCTACACCTTC.

The chain employs TRBV5-6 and TRBJ2-3; the match to TRBD2 covers 8 bases. V lost 1 base, J lost 0 bases, and 10 bases stayed unmatched. The CDR3 runs 18 residues. CDR1 is SGHDT, CDR2 YYEEEE, per germline. The CDR3 sequence: CASSLRILAGGSTDTQYF. In DNA, the CDR3 is TGTGCCAGCAGCTTGCGGATATTGGCGGGGGGTAGCACAGATACGCAGTATTTT.

The chain joins TRBV7-9 to TRBJ2-1; the D is unclear. With 3 bases removed from V and 7 bases from J, the gap between germline ends came to 7 bases. Per germline, CDR1 SEHNR and CDR2 FQNEAQ (reference sequence). This CDR3 contains 12 residues. The CDR3 DNA sequence: TGTGCCAGCAGCTTCCCCAGGAATGAGCAGTTCTTC. Residues: CASSFPRNEQFF.